The rows below give T cell receptor beta chains drawn from one sample of a study of vaccination effects on CD4 cells after COVID-19. Antigen specificity for these receptors is unknown. The assay was immunoSEQ multiplex PCR, and TCRdb's table has in-frame clones only and misses some. The data contain roughly 30,000 clones, approximately 81% of them singletons. The sequenced sample was CD4+ T cells from PBMCs cultured without peptide, obtained after COVID-19 vaccination. These receptors were taken from a human donor who had a prior SARS-CoV-2 infection. CDR3s leave out the opening cysteine and the closing phenylalanine or tryptophan. The order of the fields is clone size, J gene, V gene, CDR3 protein. Clone size is shown for a subset of rows, as once, few, many or a class of expanded clone.

>NA|TRBJ2-3|TRBV7-2
ASSSGLAGGITDTQY
>NA|TRBJ1-5|TRBV5-5
ASSLGWSQPQH
>NA|TRBJ2-7|TRBV6-1
ASSPSVEQY
>NA|TRBJ1-1|TRBV5-1
ASTPGWGNTEAF
>NA|TRBJ2-2|TRBV4-1
ASSQDRRDRGWTGELF
>medium-sized|TRBJ1-5|TRBV15
ATSSRQIGQPQH
>NA|TRBJ2-1|TRBV5-6
ATSLMPNEQF
>NA|TRBJ1-4|TRBV14
ASSQQVATNEKLF
>NA|TRBJ2-3|TRBV3-1/TRBV3-2
ASSRLTDTQY
>NA|TRBJ2-1|TRBV25-1
ASSEFQRGGNEQF
>NA|TRBJ2-6|TRBV7-3
ASSLRPLAGNSGANVLT
>NA|TRBJ2-7|TRBV11-3
ASSFTASSNEQY
>NA|TRBJ2-1|TRBV18
ASSPPSGGAYNEQF
>NA|TRBJ2-5|TRBV7-2
ASSSGLAGSSETQY
>NA|TRBJ1-1|TRBV5-4
ASSLRETEAF
>NA|TRBJ2-1|TRBV3-1/TRBV3-2
ASSQDIERSYNEQF
>NA|TRBJ2-5|TRBV7-9
ASSLEIPETQY
>NA|TRBJ2-2|TRBV7-3
ASSLRGGTGELF
>NA|TRBJ1-4|TRBV5-4
ASSFDRGEKLF
>NA|TRBJ1-2|TRBV5-1
ASSLVGVLNYGYT
>NA|TRBJ2-4|TRBV5-1
ASSHSGDQKNIQY
>NA|TRBJ2-1|TRBV6-2/TRBV6-3
ASSYKRGVKQF
>NA|TRBJ2-1|TRBV3-1/TRBV3-2
ASSPTASSYNEQF
>NA|TRBJ2-5|TRBV30
AWSMGPQETQY
>NA|TRBJ1-1|TRBV6-1
ASSEVAGGNEAF
>NA|TRBJ2-3|TRBV11-3
ASSVGQGAMGIITDTQY
>NA|TRBJ1-5|TRBV28
ASRDYRNQPQH
>NA|TRBJ1-6|TRBV30
AWRGGRIHSPLH
>NA|TRBJ2-1|TRBV7-2
ASNSPIREGEQF
>few|TRBJ1-6|TRBV3-1/TRBV3-2
ASSPRQNSPLH